The clone carrying this T cell receptor beta chain was counted once. The source of the sample is a study of blood T cell repertoires in COVID-19. In germline, CDR1 is SGHRS, CDR2 YFSETQ. J lost 4 bases, V lost 4 bases, and 3 bases had no gene match. CDR3 length equals 13 residues. The method was immunoSEQ multiplex PCR; TCRdb's version includes in-frame clones alone and lacks a portion of them. This sample has over 20,000 clones, with about 80% found just once. This clonotype was sampled from a human donor in a cohort sampled during active COVID-19. Sequences were obtained from peripheral blood. The rearrangement uses TRBV5-1 and TRBJ1-2; 8 nucleotides match TRBD1. DNA of the CDR3: TGCGCCAGCAGCCCCGGGACAGGCTATGGCTACACCTTC. Residues: CASSPGTGYGYTF.